Following are 6 T cell receptor beta chains from one sample sequenced in a study of CD8 T cells in ankylosing spondylitis. General study results and limits: Seven or eight highly homologous variants made up a TCR beta motif, and this motif appeared characteristic of ankylosing spondylitis blood.

Their antigens remain unidentified. TCRdb re-called the 5' RACE reads with MiXCR, one entry per CDR3 protein. The data hold around 440,000 distinct CDR3 sequences, with 17% observed a single time. The sequenced sample was blood, either unsorted or a sorted T cell fraction (not recorded which). The receptors derive from a male donor with ankylosing spondylitis.

This clonotype was seen ten or more times. The chain employs TRBV7-6 and TRBJ1-4, with TRBD1 identical over 7 bases. The J segment lost 5 bases and the V segment lost 5 bases, leaving 2 bases of the junction unmatched. The CDR3 spans 13 residues. Germline CDR1 SGHVS, CDR2 FNYEAQ. This CDR3 reads CASSRDRNEKLFF. The CDR3, as DNA: TGTGCCAGCAGCCGGGACAGAAATGAAAAACTGTTTTTT.

V is TRBV19 and J is TRBJ2-3, with D perhaps TRBD2 (6 bases). Germline V gives CDR1 LNHDA, CDR2 SQIVND (reference sequence). The CDR3 totals 14 residues. The V end was cut by 5 bases, the J end by 2 bases, with 11 bases between. The CDR3 protein is CASSRGDHTDTQYF. In nucleotides, the CDR3 is TGTGCCAGTAGTCGCGGGGACCACACAGATACGCAGTATTTT. Full variable domain (rest looked up from reference TRBV19 and TRBJ2-3): DGGITQSPKYLFRKEGQNVTLSCEQNLNHDAMYWYRQDPGQGLRLIYYSQIVNDFQKGDIAEGYSVSREKKESFPLTVTSAQKNPTAFYLCASSRGDHTDTQYFGPGTRLTVL.

This clonotype was seen a handful of times. This rearrangement joins TRBV5-1 to TRBJ1-5; no clear D. The CDR3 consists of 16 residues. V gave up 0 bases and J gave up 10 bases, with 20 bases separating them. CDR1 is SGHRS and CDR2 is YFSETQ in the germline V gene. CDR3 sequence: CASSLGPHGSGSPQHF. CDR3 in DNA: TGCGCCAGCAGCTTGGGGCCACACGGCAGCGGCTCTCCCCAGCATTTT.

This chain connects TRBV20-1 to TRBJ1-5; D is uncertain. CDR1 is DFQATT and CDR2 is SNEGSKA in the germline V gene (reference sequence). This CDR3 is built from 17 residues. Trimming left V 1 base short and J 0 bases short, with 16 bases between. CDR3 in DNA: TGCAGTGCTAGAGGGGCGGCAGTGGGATATAGCAATCAGCCCCAGCATTTT. Translating it yields CSARGAAVGYSNQPQHF.

This clonotype came up many times. This sequence joins TRBV5-1 and TRBJ1-1; D is perhaps TRBD1 (5 bases). The CDR3 is made up of 15 amino acids. The V gene's germline CDR1 is SGHRS and CDR2 YFSETQ. V lost 0 bases and J lost 4, with 13 bases in between. The CDR3 nucleotides are TGCGCCAGCAGCTTGGGACGTGGGGGGGGCACTGAAGCTTTCTTT. Translating gives CASSLGRGGGTEAFF.

The chain couples TRBV27 to TRBJ2-3, with D perhaps TRBD2 (5 bases). The CDR3 is made up of 14 amino acids. Between the trimmed V and J ends, which lost 6 bases and 8 bases, there was a span of 18 bases. Germline assignment: CDR1 MNHEY and CDR2 SMNVEV (reference sequence). As DNA, the CDR3 is TGTGCCAGCAGCCTTACGTTTCGGGATGTTACGCAGTATTTT. Its translation: CASSLTFRDVTQYF.